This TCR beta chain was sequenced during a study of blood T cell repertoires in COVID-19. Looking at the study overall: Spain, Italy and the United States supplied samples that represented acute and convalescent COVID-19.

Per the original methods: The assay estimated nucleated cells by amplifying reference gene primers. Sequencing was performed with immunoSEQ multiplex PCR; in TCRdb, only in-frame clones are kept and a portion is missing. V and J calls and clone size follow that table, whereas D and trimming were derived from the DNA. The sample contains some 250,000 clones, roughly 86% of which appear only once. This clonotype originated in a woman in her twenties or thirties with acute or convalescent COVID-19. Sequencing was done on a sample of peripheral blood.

DNA for the CDR3: TGTGCCAGCAGCCCACAAGGTGGCGGGAGGGCCGGGGATACGCAGTATTTT. Translation: CASSPQGGGRAGDTQYF. The chain employs TRBV7-2 and TRBJ2-3; 9 positions match TRBD2. CDR1 and CDR2 (germline): SGHTA, FQGNSA. The CDR3 is made up of 17 amino acids. V shed 5 bases, J shed 6 bases, and the junction held 15 bases outside the gene matches.